This T cell receptor (beta chain) was sequenced for a study of blood T cell repertoires in COVID-19. Looking at the study overall: T cells, B-cell-depleted T cells, or PBMCs provided the cDNA or gDNA that served as material.

Clones were read by immunoSEQ multiplex PCR, and TCRdb kept only the in-frame ones, dropping some. The table shows hundreds of thousands of clones, with about 94% occurring only once. The V segment lost 6 bases and the J segment 1 base; nucleotides outside the gene matches: 8. This CDR3 spans 15 amino acids. Germline V gives CDR1 LNHDA, CDR2 SQIVND (reference sequence). The chain employs TRBV19 and TRBJ1-1; 7 nucleotides match TRBD1. The TCR comes from a man aged 55-75 years with COVID-19, enrolled during active disease. The sequenced sample was peripheral blood. The CDR3 region has the DNA TGTGCCAGTAGCCTCCCCGGGACAGCGAACACTGAAGCTTTCTTT. Its protein product is CASSLPGTANTEAFF.